The sequence of this T cell receptor (beta chain) was determined in a study of blood T cell repertoires in COVID-19. Study in general: Acute and convalescent COVID-19 samples came from the United States, Italy and Spain. T cells, B-cell-depleted T cells, or PBMCs provided the cDNA or gDNA that served as material.

Notes on this clone: At the DNA level, this CDR3 is encoded by other sequences in the same sample as well.

The V gene's germline CDR1 is SGDLS and CDR2 YYNGEE. CDR3 size: 14 residues. V lost 2 bases, J lost 6 bases, and 3 bases stayed unmatched. Per the original methods: Nucleated cell counts were estimated from reference gene primer amplification. The method was immunoSEQ multiplex PCR; TCRdb's version includes in-frame clones alone and lacks a portion of them. That table furnishes V, J and clone size, whereas the DNA furnished D and trimming. The repertoire consists of some 230,000 clones, with about 80% occurring once and the leading ten covering 3%. This chain joins TRBV9 and TRBJ1-5; 9 bases fit TRBD1. The TCR was taken from a woman in her twenties or thirties who had recovered from COVID-19. The sequenced sample was peripheral blood. CDR3 nucleotide sequence: TGTGCCAGCAGCGTGGGACAGGGCGGTCAGCCCCAGCATTTT. Protein: CASSVGQGGQPQHF. Filled out from reference TRBV9 and TRBJ1-5, the complete variable domain reads DSGVTQTPKHLITATGQRVTLRCSPRSGDLSVYWYQQSLDQGLQFLIQYYNGEERAKGNILERFSAQQFPDLHSELNLSSLELGDSALYFCASSVGQGGQPQHFGDGTRLSIL.